The 15 T cell receptor beta chains in this list originate from one sample, sequenced in a study of cytomegalovirus exposure and HLA in healthy donors. A multiplex PCR was run with 60 Vbeta primers and 13 Jbeta primers. Generated by immunoSEQ multiplex PCR, the TCRdb table keeps only in-frame clones and is missing some. The top ten clones hold 7.4% of a sample with approximately 68,000 clones, about 68% of them seen once. The sequencing input was PBMCs. The receptors shown here come from a woman younger than 45 in good health and CMV-seropositive.

This chain connects TRBV18 to TRBJ2-7; a possible D gene is TRBD2 (6 bases). V lost 4 bases to trimming and J lost 2 bases, with 12 bases between them. CDR1 is KGHSH, CDR2 LQKENI, per germline. The CDR3 loop spans 14 amino acids. CDR3 residues: CASSLHRGTYEQYF. CDR3 nucleotide sequence: TGTGCCAGCTCACTCCACCGGGGGACCTACGAGCAGTACTTC.

The J gene is TRBJ2-2, the V gene TRBV2; D possibly corresponds to TRBD2 (6 bases). Germline CDR1 is SNHLY and CDR2 is FYNNEI. The CDR3 extends over 16 amino acids. V lost 3 bases and J 2 bases, leaving 13 bases between the germline ends. CDR3 nucleotide sequence: TGTGCCAGCAGTGATGTGGGTAGCGGTAACACCGGGGAGCTGTTTTTT. It specifies CASSDVGSGNTGELFF.

The rearrangement joins TRBV6-1 to TRBJ2-7, with TRBD2 identical over 8 bases. From germline, CDR1 is MNHNS and CDR2 SASEGT. With V trimmed by 7 bases and J by 4 bases, 12 bases remained unmatched. The CDR3 extends over 15 amino acids. CDR3 protein: CASTQTSGSPYEQYF. The CDR3 coding sequence is TGTGCCAGCACCCAAACTAGCGGCTCACCGTACGAGCAGTACTTC.

The rearrangement joins TRBV7-9 to TRBJ1-1; a weak D match, TRBD1 (5 bases). Trimming cost V 2 bases and J 3 bases, with 16 bases left between them. Germline V lookup: CDR1 SEHNR, CDR2 FQNEAQ (reference sequence). The CDR3 totals 16 residues. In DNA form, the CDR3 reads TGTGCCAGCAGCTTAAGGCTAAGTACAGGATACACTGAAGCTTTCTTT. Its protein is CASSLRLSTGYTEAFF.

The chain carries TRBV27 and TRBJ2-3, with 8 bases aligning to TRBD1. With V trimmed by 8 bases and J by 6 bases, 10 bases remained unmatched. CDR1 is MNHEY, CDR2 SMNVEV, per germline (reference sequence). The CDR3 has 14 residues. CDR3 region: CASPSPGGADTQYF. CDR3 sequence (DNA): TGTGCCAGCCCCTCCCCAGGGGGCGCCGATACGCAGTATTTT.

V gene TRBV4-3 combines with J gene TRBJ1-4, with 7 bases lining up with TRBD1. V lost 0 bases to trimming and J lost 7 bases; unmatched junction nucleotides: 14. The length of the CDR3 is 18 residues. Germline V gene sequence: CDR1 LGHNA, CDR2 YSLEER. Here the CDR3 DNA reads TGCGCCAGCAGCCAAGATATCCCCCTGACAGGGAGCGGTGAAAAACTGTTTTTT. Protein product: CASSQDIPLTGSGEKLFF.

CDR3 DNA: TGTGCCAGCAGTAAAACGTCCAGGGCCGAAGAGACCCAGTACTTC. It codes for CASSKTSRAEETQYF. The chain is built from TRBV6-1 and TRBJ2-5; possibly TRBD1 for D (5 bases). The CDR3 sequence is 15 residues long. V lost 5 bases, J lost 3 bases, and 16 bases lay in between. CDR1 and CDR2 (germline): MNHNS, SASEGT.

The V call is TRBV4-1, the J call TRBJ2-2; D is unresolved. V was cut by 4 bases and J by 7 bases, with 10 bases left in between. CDR1 MGHRA and CDR2 YSYEKL come from the germline V gene. CDR3 length equals 13 residues. This chain's CDR3 is CASSLLSGGELFF. CDR3 coding DNA: TGCGCCAGCAGCCTTCTCTCCGGCGGGGAGCTGTTTTTT.

The genes are TRBV5-1 and TRBJ2-7, with TRBD1 identical over 9 bases. Trimming took 4 bases from V and 2 from J; bases not matched to a gene: 4. Germline CDR1 SGHRS, CDR2 YFSETQ. There are 14 residues in the CDR3. The chain's CDR3 is CASSRRQGAYEQYF. CDR3 nucleotide sequence: TGCGCCAGCAGCCGCAGACAGGGGGCCTACGAGCAGTACTTC.

In its sample, this clone was seen once. V and J are TRBV7-2 and TRBJ1-6; 10 nucleotides match TRBD1. The V and J ends lost 6 bases and 10 bases, in that order; junction bases with no gene match: 6. The CDR3 consists of 14 residues. CDR1 is SGHTA and CDR2 is FQGNSA in the germline V gene. The CDR3 bases are TGTGCCAGCAGTCCCGGGACAGGGGTATCACCCCTCCACTTT. Amino acids: CASSPGTGVSPLHF.

The CDR3 spells CASRTTSVGYNSPLHF. The CDR3, as DNA: TGTGCCAGCAGGACAACGTCGGTCGGTTATAATTCACCCCTCCACTTT. The genes are TRBV6-4 and TRBJ1-6; D gene ambiguous. Deletions cut 6 bases from V and 4 bases from J, with 16 bases between. CDR3 length: 16 residues. Germline CDR1 reads MRHNA; CDR2 reads SNTAGT.

This rearrangement joins TRBV6-4 to TRBJ2-3; 7 bases are a match to TRBD2. This CDR3 region has 16 residues. The V gene end was trimmed by 0 bases and the J gene end by 1 base; junction bases not matched to a gene: 4. Germline V gene data show CDR1 as MRHNA and CDR2 as SNTAGT. The CDR3: CASSDSTSGGTDTQYF. The CDR3 DNA is TGTGCCAGCAGTGACTCGACGAGCGGGGGCACAGATACGCAGTATTTT.

This sequence joins TRBV28 and TRBJ1-5; D perhaps matches TRBD1 (5 bases). Germline V gene data show CDR1 as MDHEN and CDR2 as SYDVKM. V lost 1 base, J lost 4 bases, and 5 bases lay in between. The CDR3 contains 13 residues. CDR3 amino acids: CASSLSGNQPQHF. CDR3 in DNA: TGTGCCAGCAGTTTATCAGGGAATCAGCCCCAGCATTTT.

V gene TRBV4-3 combines with J gene TRBJ1-2; 9 bases are a match to TRBD1. The CDR3 covers 15 residues. Unmatched junction bases numbered 5, after V lost 4 bases and J lost 2 bases. In germline, CDR1 is LGHNA, CDR2 YSLEER. CDR3 nucleotide sequence: TGCGCCAGCAGCCCCGGACAGGGGACGAACTATGGCTACACCTTC. This encodes CASSPGQGTNYGYTF.

The chain couples TRBV7-9 to TRBJ1-1; TRBD1 matches at 8 bases. V shed 1 base, J shed 7 bases, and the junction held 2 bases outside the gene matches. CDR1 is SEHNR, CDR2 FQNEAQ, per germline (reference sequence). CDR3 length: 13 amino acids. CDR3 sequence (DNA): TGTGCCAGCAGCTTAGTACAGGGGGGTGAAGCTTTCTTT. Amino acid sequence: CASSLVQGGEAFF.